This TCR beta chain originates from a study of CD8 T cells in Susac syndrome. For the study at large: Among the Susac syndrome patients sequenced, 5 or 6 had active disease and about eight were in remission.

Study conclusions and caveats: CD8+ clonal expansion in Susac peaked in TEMRA cells and active patients.

The V gene lost 6 bases and the J gene lost 3 bases, with 11 bases spanning the gap. CDR1 and CDR2 from the germline V gene are DFQATT and SNEGSKA (reference sequence). This CDR3 contains 12 residues. In the case of this clonotype: Its target is unknown.

Reverse transcription of roughly 0.5 to 1 ug RNA was performed with random hexamers. One entry per CDR3 protein, called by TCRdb with MiXCR from the immunoSEQ multiplex PCR reads. The sample yields 85,000 to 130,000 distinct CDR3 sequences, roughly 94% seen once. From blood CD8+ and CD4+ T cells, TCR beta sequences were generated. Recently defined diagnostic criteria for definite or probable disease were fulfilled by Susac syndrome patients. This clonotype was sampled from a human donor with Susac syndrome. Sequenced material: CD8+ T cells from PBMCs. J is TRBJ1-1 and V is TRBV20-1; D not resolved. The CDR3 loop is CSAFDRDTEAFF. CDR3 nucleotide sequence: TGCAGTGCCTTCGATAGGGACACTGAAGCTTTCTTT.